This paragraph reports one T cell receptor (beta chain). No antigen is known for it. Naive CD8 cells comprised CD45RO-negative, CCR7-positively selected cells, excluding terminally differentiated effector memory CD45RA+ cells. This sample is drawn from a study of shared clonotypes between healthy human individuals. Notes on the study in general: An effect of sequencing depth on clonotype sharing among donors was expected. The authors sampled blood alone, and tissue repertoires likely differ.

Clones were sequenced by immunoSEQ multiplex PCR, and TCRdb holds only the in-frame ones, with some missing. In the table there are some 2,100,000 clones, about 93% of which are singletons. V was cut by 6 bases and J by 4 bases, with 13 bases left in between. Germline V gene data show CDR1 as SGHTA and CDR2 as FQGNSA. CDR3 size: 13 residues. What was sequenced was naive CD8+ T cells from PBMCs. The chain carries TRBV7-2 and TRBJ2-7, with D possibly matching TRBD1 (6 bases). The clonotype was recovered from a man between 18 and 29 years old in good health. Some clones in this sample may be carry-over from other donors' samples. In DNA form, the CDR3 reads TGTGCCAGCAGGTTACGGACAGATTACGAGCAGTACTTC. This encodes CASRLRTDYEQYF.